Sequencing of this TCR beta chain was carried out in a study of cytomegalovirus exposure and HLA in healthy donors. Whole-study findings and limits: Researchers reported that a few CMV-associated chains were confirmed in vitro as CMV antigen-specific. For cytomegalovirus status, the classifier reportedly gave diagnoses with high specificity and sensitivity.

Generated by immunoSEQ multiplex PCR, the TCRdb table keeps only in-frame clones and is missing some. The profile shows about 66,000 clones, nearly 98% of them singletons. The CDR3 runs 15 residues. Trimming left V 5 bases short and J 5 bases short, with 13 bases between. Germline CDR1 reads MNHNS; CDR2 reads SASEGT. A roughly 130-subject validation cohort, separate from the approximately 720-subject first cohort, supplied the donors. Regarding this clone: No antigen is known for it.

The source of this sequence is a woman between 18 and 29 years old in good health and CMV-seropositive. The sequenced material came from PBMCs. This chain uses TRBV6-1 with TRBJ1-6; weak D call: TRBD1 (6 bases). The CDR3, as DNA: TGTGCCAGCAGTAAAAGACAGGCGGATAATTCACCCCTCCACTTT. This encodes CASSKRQADNSPLHF.